This is a list of T cell receptor beta chains from one sample in a study of CD8 T cells in ankylosing spondylitis. One entry per CDR3 protein results from TCRdb running MiXCR on the 5' RACE reads. The data show approximately 300,000 distinct CDR3 sequences, around 7.6% seen once. Sequencing was carried out using blood, either unsorted or a sorted T cell fraction (not recorded which). These TCRs come from a male donor with ankylosing spondylitis. Each CDR3 is given with its conserved first and last residue. Fields, in order: J gene, V gene, D gene, clone size, CDR3 protein, CDR3 DNA. A D gene is named only where the DNA matches it firmly. The size entry is marked missing in some rows and otherwise reads once, few, many or a size class.

>TRBJ2-5|TRBV4-2|TRBD1|NA
CASSRRMTTGDFQETQYF
TGTGCCAGCAGCCGAAGGATGACGACAGGGGACTTCCAAGAGACCCAGTACTTC
>TRBJ2-7|TRBV4-1|TRBD2|many
CASSLPIVAGGFHEQYF
TGCGCCAGCAGCCTCCCCATAGTGGCGGGAGGATTCCACGAGCAGTACTTC
>TRBJ2-1|TRBV11-1|TRBD2|few
CASKKPSGTYNEQFF
TGTGCCAGCAAGAAACCTAGCGGGACTTACAATGAGCAGTTCTTC
>TRBJ2-2|TRBV24-1|NA|few
CATSDYWDTGELFF
TGTGCCACCAGTGATTATTGGGACACCGGGGAGCTGTTTTTT
>TRBJ2-7|TRBV20-1|NA|NA
CSARVWGAVYEQYF
TGCAGTGCTAGAGTGTGGGGGGCCGTCTACGAGCAGTACTTC
>TRBJ2-5|TRBV12-5|NA|NA
CASGFGETQYF
TGTGCTAGTGGTTTCGGCGAGACCCAGTACTTC
>TRBJ2-7|TRBV7-9|NA|many
CASSVVGYEQYF
TGTGCCAGCAGTGTAGTAGGGTACGAGCAGTACTTC
>TRBJ2-3|TRBV9|NA|few
CASSVARTDTQYF
TGTGCCAGCAGCGTAGCCCGAACAGATACGCAGTATTTT
>TRBJ2-1|TRBV5-1|TRBD1|few
CASSQGQGNNEQFF
TGCGCCAGCAGCCAGGGACAGGGGAACAATGAGCAGTTCTTC
>TRBJ2-1|TRBV7-9|NA|many
CASSLPSSYNEQFF
TGTGCCAGCAGCTTACCGAGCTCCTACAATGAGCAGTTCTTC
>TRBJ2-5|TRBV18|TRBD1|many
CASSPGQLQETQYF
TGTGCCAGCTCACCGGGACAGCTCCAAGAGACCCAGTACTTC
>TRBJ1-1|TRBV19|NA|NA
CASSSLVYTEAFF
TGTGCCAGTAGTTCCTTGGTCTACACTGAAGCTTTCTTT
>TRBJ1-1|TRBV29-1|NA|NA
CSVGDRGNTEAFF
TGCAGCGTTGGCGACCGGGGTAACACTGAAGCTTTCTTT
>TRBJ2-6|TRBV11-3|NA|once
CASSHLPLAGANVLTF
TGTGCCAGCAGCCACCTGCCCCTGGCTGGGGCCAACGTCCTGACTTTC
>TRBJ2-7|TRBV27|NA|few
CASSPDLYEQYF
TGTGCCAGCAGTCCCGACCTCTACGAGCAGTACTTC
>TRBJ2-5|TRBV20-1|NA|few
CSARGQTGAETQYF
TGCAGTGCTAGAGGCCAGACAGGCGCCGAGACCCAGTACTTC
>TRBJ2-7|TRBV29-1|TRBD2|NA
CSVEGGLHYEQYF
TGCAGCGTTGAGGGAGGGCTGCACTACGAGCAGTACTTC
>TRBJ2-5|TRBV6-5|NA|many
CASSYSTLSETQYF
TGTGCCAGCAGTTACTCGACCTTATCGGAGACCCAGTACTTC
>TRBJ2-1|TRBV9|TRBD2|NA
CASAGLAGGYEQFF
TGTGCCAGCGCGGGACTAGCGGGAGGATATGAGCAGTTCTTC
>TRBJ2-7|TRBV5-1|TRBD2|many
CASSSWAGVVNEQYF
TGCGCCAGCAGCTCGTGGGCGGGAGTCGTGAACGAGCAGTACTTC
>TRBJ2-7|TRBV20-1|NA|NA
CSADPMAYEQYF
TGCAGTGCTGACCCTATGGCGTACGAGCAGTACTTC
>TRBJ2-7|TRBV6-1|TRBD1|few
CASRGQASISYEQYF
TGTGCCAGCAGGGGACAGGCATCCATCTCCTACGAGCAGTACTTC
>TRBJ2-2|TRBV18|NA|NA
CASSLTAGTNTGELFF
TGTGCCAGCTCGCTAACAGCGGGCACGAACACCGGGGAGCTGTTTTTT
>TRBJ1-1|TRBV7-2|TRBD1|NA
CASSIQGVVNTEAFF
TGTGCCAGCAGCATACAGGGGGTCGTGAACACTGAAGCTTTCTTT
>TRBJ2-4|TRBV12-3/TRBV12-4|TRBD1|many
CASSPNRDRGSSYF
TGTGCCAGCAGTCCGAACCGGGACAGGGGGAGTTCGTACTTC
>TRBJ1-1|TRBV5-4|NA|NA
CASSLLAGYTEAFF
TGTGCCAGCAGCTTGCTCGCCGGCTACACTGAAGCTTTCTTT
>TRBJ2-1|TRBV20-1|NA|NA
CSARDRLGRLREQFF
TGCAGTGCTAGAGATCGATTGGGCAGGCTGCGGGAGCAGTTCTTC
>TRBJ1-1|TRBV29-1|NA|NA
CSVEVAPNTEAFF
TGCAGCGTTGAAGTGGCACCGAACACTGAAGCTTTCTTT
>TRBJ2-7|TRBV28|TRBD2|many
CASRKASGTYEQYF
TGTGCCAGCAGGAAGGCTAGCGGCACCTACGAGCAGTACTTC
>TRBJ2-1|TRBV12-3/TRBV12-4|NA|many
CASSLRTVSYNEQFF
TGTGCCAGCAGTTTACGGACAGTCTCCTACAATGAGCAGTTCTTC
>TRBJ2-1|TRBV5-1|TRBD2|NA
CASSLGLEYNEQFF
TGCGCCAGCAGCTTAGGACTAGAGTACAATGAGCAGTTCTTC
>TRBJ2-5|TRBV10-3|NA|many
CAISDLSQETQYF
TGTGCCATCAGTGACTTGAGTCAAGAGACCCAGTACTTC
>TRBJ1-1|TRBV18|NA|many
CASSTGNTEAFF
TGTGCCAGCTCGACGGGGAACACTGAAGCTTTCTTT
>TRBJ2-7|TRBV27|NA|few
CASSFLGRDTYEQYF
TGTGCCAGCAGTTTCCTTGGACGGGATACCTACGAGCAGTACTTC
>TRBJ2-3|TRBV7-9|NA|NA
CASSRDRQSTDTQYF
TGTGCCAGCAGCAGAGACAGACAAAGCACAGATACGCAGTATTTT
>TRBJ2-5|TRBV7-2|NA|NA
CASSLMTVQETQYF
TGTGCCAGCAGCTTAATGACAGTGCAAGAGACCCAGTACTTC
>TRBJ1-1|TRBV27|NA|few
CAAGEGEAFF
TGTGCCGCAGGGGAAGGGGAAGCTTTCTTT
>TRBJ2-5|TRBV5-8|NA|few
CASSLGFNRLETQYF
TGTGCCAGCAGCTTGGGTTTTAACAGGTTGGAGACCCAGTACTTC
>TRBJ2-1|TRBV7-8|NA|many
CASSLIGTEDDEQFF
TGTGCCAGCAGCTTAATTGGGACCGAAGATGATGAGCAGTTCTTC
>TRBJ2-7|TRBV4-2|TRBD2|NA
CASSQEGTRGLGSEGEQYF
TGTGCCAGCAGCCAAGAAGGGACTAGAGGTTTAGGGTCCGAGGGCGAGCAGTACTTC
>TRBJ2-6|TRBV15|NA|NA
CATSRDTGNSGANVLTF
TGTGCCACCAGCAGAGATACCGGGAACTCTGGGGCCAACGTCCTGACTTTC
>TRBJ2-1|TRBV20-1|TRBD2|NA
CSARASSGVYNEQFF
TGCAGTGCTAGAGCCTCTAGCGGTGTATACAATGAGCAGTTCTTC
>TRBJ2-2|TRBV24-1|NA|few
CATSSLNAWAGELFF
TGTGCCACCAGTAGCCTCAACGCCTGGGCCGGGGAGCTGTTTTTT
>TRBJ2-7|TRBV18|NA|NA
CASSQSSDSYEQYF
TGTGCCAGCTCACAATCTAGCGACTCCTACGAGCAGTACTTC
>TRBJ1-1|TRBV20-1|TRBD1|few
CSARDHGTARGASFF
TGCAGTGCTAGAGACCACGGGACAGCCAGGGGGGCGTCTTTCTTT
>TRBJ2-5|TRBV5-4|NA|NA
CASSSDQLGQYF
TGTGCCAGCAGCTCAGACCAATTAGGCCAGTACTTC
>TRBJ2-1|TRBV28|TRBD2|NA
CASSSRAGVAYNEQFF
TGTGCCAGCAGTTCCCGAGCGGGAGTGGCCTACAATGAGCAGTTCTTC
>TRBJ2-7|TRBV6-1|TRBD2|NA
CASSRGQRDSYEQYF
TGTGCCAGCAGCCGGGGCCAGCGGGACTCCTACGAGCAGTACTTC
>TRBJ2-7|TRBV4-2|NA|many
CASSHPEIAHEQYF
TGTGCCAGCAGCCATCCCGAGATCGCCCACGAGCAGTACTTC
>TRBJ1-6|TRBV11-2|NA|many
CASSLGSRHSPLHF
TGTGCCAGCAGCTTAGGATCGCGCCATTCACCCCTCCACTTT
>TRBJ2-1|TRBV7-9|NA|NA
CATTSSSYNEQFF
TGTGCCACAACCTCGAGCTCCTACAATGAGCAGTTCTTC